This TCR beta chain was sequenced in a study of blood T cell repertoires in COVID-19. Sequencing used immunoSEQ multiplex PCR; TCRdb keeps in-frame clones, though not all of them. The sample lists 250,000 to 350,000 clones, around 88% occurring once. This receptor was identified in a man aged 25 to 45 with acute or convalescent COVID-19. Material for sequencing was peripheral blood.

The CDR3 here is CASSLFEQGLREKLFF. The CDR3 DNA reads as TGTGCCAGCAGTTTATTTGAACAGGGGCTAAGGGAAAAACTGTTTTTT. The gene calls are TRBV28 and TRBJ1-4, with TRBD1 identical over 7 bases. This CDR3 is built from 16 residues. Germline V gene sequence: CDR1 MDHEN, CDR2 SYDVKM. With 1 base clipped from V and 8 bases from J, the junction kept 10 bases outside the gene matches.